This paragraph covers one TCR beta chain sequence. The data originate from a study of blood T cells in healthy people across ages. They isolated at least 6 million PBMCs from each sample. Samples each had at least 6 micrograms of total RNA extracted. Germline V gene sequence: CDR1 MNHEY, CDR2 SMNVEV (reference sequence). The ends were cut back, 4 bases at V and 4 bases at J, with 16 bases in the middle. The CDR3 is made up of 15 amino acids. Primers used in a second PCR of roughly 7 to 11 cycles were a sample-barcoded 5' primer and a J-beta primer mix. TCRdb independently ran MiXCR on the 5' RACE reads; one entry per CDR3 protein. The table records over 1.5 million distinct CDR3 sequences, less than 50% of them present only once.

Sequenced sample: blood. The origin of this receptor is a woman between 40 and 50 years old in good health. This sequence joins TRBV27 and TRBJ2-5; D is possibly TRBD2 (6 bases). In DNA form, the CDR3 reads TGTGCCAGCAGTTGGGTAGGGCAGGGAGGAGAGACCCAGTACTTC. Residues: CASSWVGQGGETQYF.